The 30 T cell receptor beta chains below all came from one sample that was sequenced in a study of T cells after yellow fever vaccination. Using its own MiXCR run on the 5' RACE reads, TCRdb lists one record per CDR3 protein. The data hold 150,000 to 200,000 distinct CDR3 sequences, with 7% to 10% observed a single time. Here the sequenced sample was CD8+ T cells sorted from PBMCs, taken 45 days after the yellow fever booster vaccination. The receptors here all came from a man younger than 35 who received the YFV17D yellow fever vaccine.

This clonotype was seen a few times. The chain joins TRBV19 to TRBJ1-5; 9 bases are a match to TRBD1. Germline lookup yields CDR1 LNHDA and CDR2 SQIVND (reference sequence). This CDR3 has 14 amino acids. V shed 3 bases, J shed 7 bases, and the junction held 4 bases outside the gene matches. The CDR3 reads CASSIGTGRQPQHF. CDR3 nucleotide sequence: TGTGCCAGTAGTATTGGGACAGGGAGGCAGCCCCAGCATTTT.

The CDR3 sequence: CASSSTGHDYGYTF. The CDR3, as DNA: TGTGCCAGCAGCTCCACCGGGCACGACTATGGCTACACCTTC. The rearrangement uses TRBV5-6 and TRBJ1-2; D not certain. Trimming took 3 bases from V and 3 from J, leaving 12 bases between them. The length of the CDR3 is 14 residues. Germline assignment: CDR1 SGHDT and CDR2 YYEEEE.

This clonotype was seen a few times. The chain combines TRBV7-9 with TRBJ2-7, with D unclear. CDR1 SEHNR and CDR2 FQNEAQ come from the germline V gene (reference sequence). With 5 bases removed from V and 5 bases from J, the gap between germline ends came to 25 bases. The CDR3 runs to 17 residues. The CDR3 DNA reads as TGTGCCAGCAGCCCAAAGACCGTTAGGGCTTCTTTGAACGAGCAGTACTTC. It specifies CASSPKTVRASLNEQYF.

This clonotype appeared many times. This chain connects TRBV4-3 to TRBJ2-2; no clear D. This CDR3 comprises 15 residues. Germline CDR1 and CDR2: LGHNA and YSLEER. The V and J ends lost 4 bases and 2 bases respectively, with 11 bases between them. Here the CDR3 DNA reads TGCGCCAGCAGCCCCAGCCCGCTCAACACCGGGGAGCTGTTTTTT. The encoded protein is CASSPSPLNTGELFF.

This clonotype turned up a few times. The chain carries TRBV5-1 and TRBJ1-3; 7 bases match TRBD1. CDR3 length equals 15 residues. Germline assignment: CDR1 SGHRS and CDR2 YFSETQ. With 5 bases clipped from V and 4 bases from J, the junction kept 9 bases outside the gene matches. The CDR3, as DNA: TGCGCCAGCAGTTGGGAGGGGGCGCGAGGAAACACCATATATTTT. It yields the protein CASSWEGARGNTIYF.

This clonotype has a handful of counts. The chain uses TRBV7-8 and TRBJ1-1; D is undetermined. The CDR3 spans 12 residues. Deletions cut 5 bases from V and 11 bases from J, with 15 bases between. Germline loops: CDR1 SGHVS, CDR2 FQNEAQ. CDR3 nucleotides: TGTGCCAGCAGCCTGATTGAGGGCGCCGCTTTCTTT. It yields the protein CASSLIEGAAFF.

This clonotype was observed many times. The CDR3 sequence: CSVDPVQETQYF. The CDR3 DNA reads TGCAGCGTTGACCCCGTACAAGAGACCCAGTACTTC. The chain combines TRBV29-1 with TRBJ2-5; D remains unclear. CDR3 length: 12 residues. Trimming cost V 3 bases and J 2 bases, with 7 bases left between them. Germline CDR1 SQVTM, CDR2 ANQGSEA.

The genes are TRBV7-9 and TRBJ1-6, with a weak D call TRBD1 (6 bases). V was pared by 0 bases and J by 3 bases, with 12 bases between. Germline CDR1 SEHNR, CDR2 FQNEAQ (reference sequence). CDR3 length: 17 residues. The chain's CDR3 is CASSLAGGQDYNSPLHF. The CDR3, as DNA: TGTGCCAGCAGCTTAGCGGGGGGACAAGACTATAATTCACCCCTCCACTTT.

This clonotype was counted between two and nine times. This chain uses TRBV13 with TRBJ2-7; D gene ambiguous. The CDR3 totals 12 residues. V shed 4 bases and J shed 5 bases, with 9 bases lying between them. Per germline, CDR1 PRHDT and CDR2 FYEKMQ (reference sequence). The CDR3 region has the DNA TGTGCCAGCAGCTCCCGGACCGACGAGCAGTACTTC. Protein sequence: CASSSRTDEQYF.

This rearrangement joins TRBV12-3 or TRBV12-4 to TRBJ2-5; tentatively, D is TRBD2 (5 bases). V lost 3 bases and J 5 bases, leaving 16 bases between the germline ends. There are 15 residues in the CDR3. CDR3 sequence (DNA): TGTGCCAGCAGTTTTTCCGCGGGCGTGAGGGAGACCCAGTACTTC. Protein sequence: CASSFSAGVRETQYF.

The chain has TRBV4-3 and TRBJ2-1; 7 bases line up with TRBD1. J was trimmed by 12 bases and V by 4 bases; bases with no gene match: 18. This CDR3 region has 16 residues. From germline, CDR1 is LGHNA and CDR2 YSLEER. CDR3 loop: CASSPKKGALFFGQFF. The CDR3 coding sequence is TGCGCCAGCAGCCCAAAAAAGGGGGCCCTTTTCTTTGGGCAGTTCTTC.

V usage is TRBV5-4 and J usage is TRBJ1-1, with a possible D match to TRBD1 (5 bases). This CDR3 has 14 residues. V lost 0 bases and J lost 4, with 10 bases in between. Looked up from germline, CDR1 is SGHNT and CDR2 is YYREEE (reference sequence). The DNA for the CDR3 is TGTGCCAGCAGCTTGGTGGCAGGGTTCACTGAAGCTTTCTTT. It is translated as CASSLVAGFTEAFF.

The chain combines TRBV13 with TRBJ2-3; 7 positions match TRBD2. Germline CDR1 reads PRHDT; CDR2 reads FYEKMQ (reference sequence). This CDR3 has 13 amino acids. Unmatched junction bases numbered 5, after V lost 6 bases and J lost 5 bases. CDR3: CASSAGGGDTQYF. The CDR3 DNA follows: TGTGCCAGCAGTGCCGGCGGGGGAGATACGCAGTATTTT. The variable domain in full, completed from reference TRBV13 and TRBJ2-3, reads AAGVIQSPRHLIKEKRETATLKCYPIPRHDTVYWYQQGPGQDPQFLISFYEKMQSDKGSIPDRFSAQQFSDYHSELNMSSLELGDSALYFCASSAGGGDTQYFGPGTRLTVL.

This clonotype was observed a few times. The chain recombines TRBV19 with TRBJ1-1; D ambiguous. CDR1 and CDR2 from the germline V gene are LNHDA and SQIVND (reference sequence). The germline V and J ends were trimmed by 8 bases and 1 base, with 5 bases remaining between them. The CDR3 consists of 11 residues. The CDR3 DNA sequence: TGTGCCAGTGAGACGAACACTGAAGCTTTCTTT. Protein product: CASETNTEAFF.

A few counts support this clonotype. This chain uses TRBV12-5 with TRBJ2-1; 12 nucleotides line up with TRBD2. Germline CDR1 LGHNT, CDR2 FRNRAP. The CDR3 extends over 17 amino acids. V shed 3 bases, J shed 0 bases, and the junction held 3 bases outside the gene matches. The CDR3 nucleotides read TGTGCTAGTGGTTTCCTGACTAGCGGGGGCTCCTACAATGAGCAGTTCTTC. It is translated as CASGFLTSGGSYNEQFF.

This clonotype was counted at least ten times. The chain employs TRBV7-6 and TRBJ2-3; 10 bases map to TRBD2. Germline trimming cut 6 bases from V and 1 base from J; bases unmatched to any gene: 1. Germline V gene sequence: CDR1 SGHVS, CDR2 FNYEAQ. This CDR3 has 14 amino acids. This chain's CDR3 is CASSLAGGTDTQYF. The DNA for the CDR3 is TGTGCCAGCAGTCTAGCGGGAGGCACAGATACGCAGTATTTT. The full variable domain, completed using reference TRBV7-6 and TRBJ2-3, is GAGVSQSPRYKVTKRGQDVALRCDPISGHVSLYWYRQALGQGPEFLTYFNYEAQQDKSGLPNDRFSAERPEGSISTLTIQRTEQRDSAMYRCASSLAGGTDTQYFGPGTRLTVL.

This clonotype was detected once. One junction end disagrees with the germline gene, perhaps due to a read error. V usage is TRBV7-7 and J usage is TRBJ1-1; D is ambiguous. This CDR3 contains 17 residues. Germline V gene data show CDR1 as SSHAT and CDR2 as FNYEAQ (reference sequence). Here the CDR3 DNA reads TGTGCTAGCAGCTTAAATACTTCGACCGGCCGTCGCACTGAAGCTTTCTTT. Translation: CASSLNTSTGRRTEAFF.

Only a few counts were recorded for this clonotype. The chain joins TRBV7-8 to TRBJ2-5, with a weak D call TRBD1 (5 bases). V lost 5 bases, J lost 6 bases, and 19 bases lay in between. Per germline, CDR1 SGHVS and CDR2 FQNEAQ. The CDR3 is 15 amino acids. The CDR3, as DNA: TGTGCCAGCAGCCCAAAGACAGAGGTCATGAAGACCCAGTACTTC. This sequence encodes CASSPKTEVMKTQYF.

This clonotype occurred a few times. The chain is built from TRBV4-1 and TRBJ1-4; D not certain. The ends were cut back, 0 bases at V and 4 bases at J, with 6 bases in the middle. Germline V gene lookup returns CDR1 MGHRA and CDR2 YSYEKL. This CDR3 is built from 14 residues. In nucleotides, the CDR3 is TGCGCCAGCAGCCAAGATGGGATTAATGAAAAACTGTTTTTT. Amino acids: CASSQDGINEKLFF.

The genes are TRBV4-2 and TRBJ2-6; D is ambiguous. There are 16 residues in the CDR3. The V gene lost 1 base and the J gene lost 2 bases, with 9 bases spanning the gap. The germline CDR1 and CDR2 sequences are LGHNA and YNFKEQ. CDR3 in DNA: TGTGCCAGCAGCCAAGGGGTTCTACCTGGGGCCAACGTCCTGACTTTC. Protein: CASSQGVLPGANVLTF.

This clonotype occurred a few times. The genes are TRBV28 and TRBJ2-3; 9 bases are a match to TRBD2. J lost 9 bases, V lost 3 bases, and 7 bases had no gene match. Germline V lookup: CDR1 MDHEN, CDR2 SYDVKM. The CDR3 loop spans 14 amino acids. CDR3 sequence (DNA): TGTGCCAGCAGTTTGGGGACTAGCTCTTTGACGCAGTATTTT. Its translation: CASSLGTSSLTQYF.

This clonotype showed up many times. The CDR3, as DNA: TGTGCCAGCAGCTGGGCGGGGGGGCCTGATACGCAGTATTTT. This codes for CASSWAGGPDTQYF. The J gene is TRBJ2-3, the V gene TRBV7-6, with 9 bases fitting TRBD2. The germline V gene encodes CDR1 SGHVS and CDR2 FNYEAQ. J was trimmed by 6 bases and V by 4 bases; bases with no gene match: 5. CDR3 length: 14 residues.

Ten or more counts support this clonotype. The DNA for the CDR3 is TGCGCCAGCAGCCGAGGGGGACAGGGGTTCATGAATGAGCAGTTCTTC. Translated: CASSRGGQGFMNEQFF. The rearrangement links TRBV5-1 to TRBJ2-1; 10 bases line up with TRBD1. CDR3 length: 16 residues. The trim removed 4 bases at V and 7 bases at J, leaving 11 bases unmatched. CDR1 and CDR2 (germline): SGHRS, YFSETQ.

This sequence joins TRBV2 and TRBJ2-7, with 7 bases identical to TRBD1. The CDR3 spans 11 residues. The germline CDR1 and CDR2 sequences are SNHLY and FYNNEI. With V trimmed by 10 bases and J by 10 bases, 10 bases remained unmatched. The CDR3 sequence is CANRQGQYQYV. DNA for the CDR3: TGTGCCAACCGACAGGGACAGTACCAGTACGTC.

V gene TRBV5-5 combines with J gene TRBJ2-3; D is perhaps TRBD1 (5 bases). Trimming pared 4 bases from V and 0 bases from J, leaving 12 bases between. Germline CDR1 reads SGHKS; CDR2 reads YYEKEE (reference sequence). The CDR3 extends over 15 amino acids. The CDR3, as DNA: TGTGCCAGCAGCCCCAGGGTTATAAGCACAGATACGCAGTATTTT. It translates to CASSPRVISTDTQYF.

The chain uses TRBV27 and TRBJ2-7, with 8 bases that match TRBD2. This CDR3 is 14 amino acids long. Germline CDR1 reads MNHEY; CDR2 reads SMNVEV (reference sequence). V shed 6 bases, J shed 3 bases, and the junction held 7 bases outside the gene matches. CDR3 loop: CASSSGLGSYEQYF. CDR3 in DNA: TGTGCCAGCAGCTCGGGACTAGGTAGCTACGAGCAGTACTTC.

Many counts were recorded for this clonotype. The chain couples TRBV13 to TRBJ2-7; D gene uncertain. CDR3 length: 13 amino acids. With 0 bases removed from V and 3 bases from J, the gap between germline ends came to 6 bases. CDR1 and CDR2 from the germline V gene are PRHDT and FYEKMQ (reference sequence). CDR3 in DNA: TGTGCCAGCAGCTTAGGTGGGCGCTACGAGCAGTACGTC. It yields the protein CASSLGGRYEQYV.

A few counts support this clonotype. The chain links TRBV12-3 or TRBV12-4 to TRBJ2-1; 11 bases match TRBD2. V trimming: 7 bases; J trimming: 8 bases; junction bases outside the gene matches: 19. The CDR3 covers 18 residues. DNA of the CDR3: TGTGCCAGCACCTCCTTTAAGGCTAGCGGGGGGCTGGGGGATGAGCAGTTCTTC. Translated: CASTSFKASGGLGDEQFF.

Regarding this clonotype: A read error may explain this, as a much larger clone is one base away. CDR3: CASSFRDQETQYF. The CDR3 DNA reads TGTGCCAGCAGCTTCCGGGATCAAGAGACCCAGTACTTC. The genes are TRBV5-6 and TRBJ2-5; the D gene is possibly TRBD2 (5 bases). CDR1 is SGHDT and CDR2 is YYEEEE in the germline V gene. The V end was cut by 2 bases, the J end by 2 bases, with 7 bases between. The CDR3 contains 13 residues.

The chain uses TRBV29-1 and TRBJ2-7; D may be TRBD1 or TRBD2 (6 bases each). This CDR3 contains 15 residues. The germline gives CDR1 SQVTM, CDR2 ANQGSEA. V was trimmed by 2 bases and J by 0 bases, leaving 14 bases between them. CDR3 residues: CSVEWGAPSSYEQYF. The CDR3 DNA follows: TGCAGCGTTGAATGGGGGGCCCCAAGCTCCTACGAGCAGTACTTC.